Below, one T cell receptor beta chain is given with its context. This sample was included in a study of T cell changes during pregnancy in multiple sclerosis. The germline V gene has CDR1 SGHVS and CDR2 FQNEAQ. This CDR3 spans 15 amino acids. V shed 1 base and J 4 bases; nucleotides not matched to a gene: 3. Some clones are missing from TCRdb's copy, which holds only in-frame ones; the method was immunoSEQ multiplex PCR. The data hold tens of thousands of clones, with 70% to 90% observed a single time. The chain recombines TRBV7-8 with TRBJ2-5; the match to TRBD2 covers 10 bases. The sequence was obtained from a female donor with multiple sclerosis, enrolled in a pregnancy study. The specimen comprised CD8+ T cells from peripheral blood mononuclear cells, sampled after pregnancy. The CDR3 is CASSLVIAGGETQYF. The DNA for the CDR3 is TGTGCCAGCAGCTTAGTTATAGCGGGGGGAGAGACCCAGTACTTC. The full variable domain, its missing parts supplied by reference TRBV7-8 and TRBJ2-5, is GAGVSQSPRYKVAKRGQDVALRCDPISGHVSLFWYQQALGQGPEFLTYFQNEAQLDKSGLPSDRFFAERPEGSVSTLKIQRTQQEDSAVYLCASSLVIAGGETQYFGPGTRLLVL.